The 20 T cell receptor beta chains in this list originate from one sample, sequenced in a study of breast tumors, draining lymph nodes, adjacent tissues. Breast cancer patients provided tissue from their axillary draining lymph nodes. TCRdb reanalysed the multiplex PCR reads using MiXCR and keeps one entry per CDR3 protein. The sample lists 150,000 to 200,000 distinct CDR3 sequences; 25% to 40% were seen once. The sequencing sample was made of axillary lymph node tissue. The receptors derive from a female donor with breast cancer. Some clones in this sample may be carry-over from other donors' samples.

This clonotype was counted ten times or more. The rearrangement uses TRBV4-2 and TRBJ2-3; TRBD2 agrees at 8 bases. CDR1 and CDR2 from the germline V gene are LGHNA and YNFKEQ. Trimming took 0 bases from V and 5 from J; bases not matched to a gene: 7. This CDR3 is built from 16 residues. DNA of the CDR3: TGTGCCAGCAGCCAAGAAGCGGGACTAGTCGAAGATACGCAGTATTTT. As protein: CASSQEAGLVEDTQYF.

The chain joins TRBV25-1 to TRBJ1-6, with D maybe TRBD1 (5 bases). The CDR3 covers 17 residues. Trimming took off 3 bases at V and 0 bases at J, with 12 bases between the two ends. Germline values: CDR1 MGHDK, CDR2 SYGVNS. In DNA, the CDR3 is TGTGCCAGCAGTGACGGGACTGGCAGCTCCTATAATTCACCCCTCCACTTT. It is translated as CASSDGTGSSYNSPLHF.

This clonotype was seen repeatedly, ten times or more. This chain connects TRBV29-1 to TRBJ1-2; the match to TRBD1 covers 9 bases. CDR1 is SQVTM and CDR2 is ANQGSEA in the germline V gene. The V segment lost 1 base and the J segment 4 bases; nucleotides outside the gene matches: 4. The CDR3 loop spans 14 amino acids. CDR3 in amino acids: CSVEGTGESYGYTF. Written as DNA, the CDR3 is TGCAGCGTTGAAGGGACAGGGGAGAGCTATGGCTACACCTTC.

Of note for this clonotype: This may stem from a read error, because a much larger clone lies one nucleotide away. The chain employs TRBV19 and TRBJ2-1; a weak D match, TRBD2 (7 bases). The CDR3 loop spans 17 amino acids. Germline V CDR1 and CDR2: LNHDA, SQIVND (reference sequence). The CDR3 bases are TGTGCCAGTAGTCCCATGCTCCGGGAGGTCGGGGGCGATGAGCAGTCCTTC. It encodes CASSPMLREVGGDEQSF. The full variable domain, its missing parts supplied by reference TRBV19 and TRBJ2-1, is DGGITQSPKYLFRKEGQNVTLSCEQNLNHDAMYWYRQDPGQGLRLIYYSQIVNDFQKGDIAEGYSVSREKKESFPLTVTSAQKNPTAFYLCASSPMLREVGGDEQSFGPGTRLTVL.

In regard to this clonotype: One end of the junction fails to match germline, which may point to a read error. The chain is built from TRBV11-2 and TRBJ1-4; the D is unclear. CDR3 length: 15 residues. CDR1 is SGHAT, CDR2 FQNNGV, per germline. The CDR3 here is CASSLRGVAFEKRFF. Here the CDR3 DNA reads TGTGCCAGCAGCTTACGTGGCGTGGCGTTCGAAAAACGGTTTTTT.

The genes are TRBV5-8 and TRBJ2-3; D might be TRBD2 (5 bases). The germline V gene encodes CDR1 SGHTS and CDR2 YDEGEE. With 4 bases removed from V and 5 bases from J, the gap between germline ends came to 23 bases. This CDR3 is 17 amino acids long. The CDR3 sequence: CASSPLVSGYRGDTQYF. CDR3 in DNA: TGTGCCAGCAGCCCGCTCGTCTCGGGCTACCGGGGAGATACGCAGTATTTT.

Regarding this clonotype: A much larger clone lies a single base off, so this may be a read error. The chain employs TRBV3-1 and TRBJ2-2; D is possibly TRBD2 (5 bases). This CDR3 region has 16 residues. From germline, CDR1 is LGHDT and CDR2 YNNKEL (reference sequence). CDR3: CASSLLGRTNTGELLF. CDR3 coding DNA: TGTGCCAGCAGCCTACTTGGGCGGACGAACACCGGGGAGCTGCTTTTT.

This clonotype was detected once. This likely comes from a read error, as the CDR3 has no conserved phenylalanine or tryptophan at its end. J is TRBJ2-7 and V is TRBV6-2 or TRBV6-3, with D possibly being TRBD1 or TRBD2 (5 bases each). The CDR3 consists of 15 residues. The V gene lost 0 bases and the J gene lost 4 bases, with 13 bases spanning the gap. Germline loops: CDR1 MNHEY, CDR2 SVGEGT. This CDR3 is CASSYSRGLGYEQYL. In DNA form, the CDR3 reads TGTGCCAGCAGTTACTCGAGGGGATTGGGGTACGAGCAGTACCTC.

In its sample, this clonotype was seen many times. CDR3 sequence (DNA): TGCGCCAGCAGCTTGGAGAACTATGGCTACACCTTC. Amino acids: CASSLENYGYTF. The chain recombines TRBV5-1 with TRBJ1-2; the D is unclear. Germline CDR1 is SGHRS and CDR2 is YFSETQ. V lost 0 bases and J 2 bases, leaving 2 bases between the germline ends. The CDR3 totals 12 residues.

A remark on this clonotype: The conserved closing phenylalanine or tryptophan is absent in this CDR3, likely reflecting a read error. The chain combines TRBV9 with TRBJ2-7; D is ambiguous. CDR1 and CDR2 from the germline V gene are SGDLS and YYNGEE. V shed 3 bases and J shed 3 bases, with 10 bases lying between them. This CDR3 is built from 13 residues. The CDR3 loop reads CASSGRLGYEQYS. The CDR3 DNA follows: TGTGCCAGCAGCGGTAGACTTGGCTACGAGCAGTACTCC.

This clonotype was recorded at least ten times. The chain combines TRBV30 with TRBJ2-1; 7 bases map to TRBD2. The germline CDR1 and CDR2 sequences are GTSNPN and SVGIG (reference sequence). This CDR3 spans 14 amino acids. V shed 2 bases, J shed 5 bases, and the junction held 6 bases outside the gene matches. The CDR3 loop reads CAWSPLAVHNEQFF. Written as DNA, the CDR3 is TGTGCCTGGAGTCCCCTAGCGGTCCACAATGAGCAGTTCTTC.

This clonotype appeared many times. CDR3 amino acids: CASSYSLSGFYNEQFF. The CDR3 nucleotides are TGTGCCAGCAGTTACTCGCTTTCAGGGTTCTACAATGAGCAGTTCTTC. The chain is built from TRBV6-6 and TRBJ2-1, with D possibly matching TRBD1 (5 bases). This CDR3 has 16 amino acids. CDR1 MNHNY and CDR2 SVGAGI come from the germline V gene (reference sequence). V shed 0 bases and J shed 3 bases, with 12 bases lying between them.

The chain recombines TRBV7-3 with TRBJ2-1; 10 bases agree with TRBD1. The V segment lost 8 bases and the J segment 9 bases; nucleotides outside the gene matches: 16. Germline CDR1 reads SGHTA; CDR2 reads FQGTGA. The CDR3 has 16 residues. The CDR3 nucleotides are TGTGCCAGCTCCCCTCCTGGGGACAGGGGAGTGGGTGAGCAGTTCTTC. Protein sequence: CASSPPGDRGVGEQFF.

This clonotype was seen many times. The J gene is TRBJ1-2, the V gene TRBV2, with TRBD1 identical over 7 bases. Germline V gives CDR1 SNHLY, CDR2 FYNNEI. The V gene end was trimmed by 6 bases and the J gene end by 6 bases; junction bases not matched to a gene: 7. The CDR3 runs 13 residues. CDR3 amino acids: CASRQGVTNGYTF. The CDR3 region has the DNA TGTGCCAGCAGGCAGGGGGTGACAAATGGCTACACCTTC. Full variable domain (remainder filled in from reference TRBV2 and TRBJ1-2): EPEVTQTPSHQVTQMGQEVILRCVPISNHLYFYWYRQILGQKVEFLVSFYNNEISEKSEIFDDQFSVERPDGSNFTLKIRSTKLEDSAMYFCASRQGVTNGYTFGSGTRLTVV.

This clonotype was counted at least ten times. The V call is TRBV2, the J call TRBJ2-3; D possibly matches TRBD1 or TRBD2 (5 bases each). CDR3 length equals 14 residues. The germline CDR1 and CDR2 sequences are SNHLY and FYNNEI. Trimming pared 9 bases from V and 0 bases from J, leaving 13 bases between. CDR3 sequence reads: CASYRDLSTDTQYF. The DNA of the CDR3 is TGTGCCAGTTACCGGGACCTGAGCACAGATACGCAGTATTTT. Full variable domain (rest looked up from reference TRBV2 and TRBJ2-3): EPEVTQTPSHQVTQMGQEVILRCVPISNHLYFYWYRQILGQKVEFLVSFYNNEISEKSEIFDDQFSVERPDGSNFTLKIRSTKLEDSAMYFCASYRDLSTDTQYFGPGTRLTVL.

There are many counts of this clonotype. The chain recombines TRBV4-1 with TRBJ2-5; 7 nucleotides agree with TRBD1. The CDR3 runs to 15 residues. The V and J ends lost 3 bases and 5 bases, in that order; junction bases with no gene match: 9. CDR1 is MGHRA and CDR2 is YSYEKL in the germline V gene. The chain's CDR3 is CASSQASTGKETQYF. The CDR3 region has the DNA TGCGCCAGCAGCCAGGCTTCGACAGGGAAGGAGACCCAGTACTTC.

This clonotype was seen at least ten times. The chain is built from TRBV7-9 and TRBJ2-1, with 10 bases aligning to TRBD2. V shed 3 bases, J shed 7 bases, and the junction held 12 bases outside the gene matches. Germline V gene lookup returns CDR1 SEHNR and CDR2 FQNEAQ (reference sequence). This CDR3 has 17 residues. For the CDR3, the DNA is TGTGCCAGCAGCTTCCGAGTTCTAGCGGGAGTGAGAAATGAGCAGTTCTTC. This gives the protein CASSFRVLAGVRNEQFF.

At least ten counts were recorded for this clonotype. The V and J genes are TRBV19 and TRBJ1-5; no clear D. The CDR3 runs to 14 residues. Per germline, CDR1 LNHDA and CDR2 SQIVND (reference sequence). V was pared by 7 bases and J by 3 bases, with 13 bases between. Here the CDR3 reads CASKTRDFNQPQHF. The CDR3 coding sequence is TGTGCCAGTAAAACCCGGGATTTCAATCAGCCCCAGCATTTT.

On this clonotype itself: A much larger clone is a single base away; this may be a read error. This sequence joins TRBV3-1 and TRBJ1-2; D gene unclear. V was trimmed by 0 bases and J by 8 bases, leaving 13 bases between them. Germline values: CDR1 LGHDT, CDR2 YNNKEL (reference sequence). There are 14 residues in the CDR3. The CDR3 coding sequence is TGTGCCAGCAGCCAAGATGAACGGGGAAGAGGCTACACCTTC. As protein: CASSQDERGRGYTF.

This clonotype appeared many times. The rearrangement uses TRBV7-2 and TRBJ1-6, with D unclear. V was shortened by 1 base and J by 6 bases, with 10 bases between the two germline ends. This CDR3 comprises 15 residues. Germline lookup yields CDR1 SGHTA and CDR2 FQGNSA. CDR3 loop: CASSLVLQSNSPLHF. The DNA for the CDR3 is TGTGCCAGCAGCTTAGTTTTACAAAGTAATTCACCCCTCCACTTT.